This TCR beta chain comes out of a study of early T cells in non-severe SARS-CoV-2 infection. General study points: Reliance on VDJdb matching favored anti-spike CD8 responses; private and CD4 specificities were missed.

This CDR3 has 14 residues. Trimming removed 0 bases from V and 5 bases from J, with 11 bases in between. The germline CDR1 and CDR2 sequences are GTSNPN and SVGIG (reference sequence). Researchers tagged individual cDNA molecules with unique molecular identifiers. Each CDR3 protein gets one entry after TCRdb re-called the 5' RACE reads with MiXCR. The sample holds 55,000 to 75,000 distinct CDR3 sequences, 12% seen once. This clonotype was seen only a few times. Its antigen is undetermined. The rearrangement joins TRBV30 to TRBJ2-1; perhaps TRBD2 as D (6 bases). The sequencing input was whole blood. This TCR derives from an adult who was a healthcare worker with PCR-confirmed SARS-CoV-2 infection or an uninfected control (not recorded which). The DNA of the CDR3 is TGTGCCTGGAGTGTGGGCGGGAACGACAATGAGCAGTTCTTC. Protein sequence: CAWSVGGNDNEQFF. The whole variable domain, remainder taken from reference TRBV30 and TRBJ2-1, is SQTIHQWPATLVQPVGSPLSLECTVEGTSNPNLYWYRQAAGRGLQLLFYSVGIGQISSEVPQNLSASRPQDRQFILSSKKLLLSDSGFYLCAWSVGGNDNEQFFGPGTRLTVL.